These T cell receptor beta chains were read from a single sample in a study of blood T cell repertoires in COVID-19. Profiled with immunoSEQ multiplex PCR; TCRdb holds only in-frame clones, not every one. The repertoire holds about 260,000 clones, approximately 90% seen once, with about 2.2% in the top ten. The specimen sequenced was peripheral blood. These receptors originate from a woman between 45 and 65 years old who had recovered from COVID-19. Each CDR3 is given with its conserved first and last residue. The D gene is left open where the match is weak. Some rows have no size entry. The others give once, few or many, or a class for an expanded clone.

size: -
J: TRBJ2-1
V: TRBV21-1
D: -
length: 18
DNA: TGTGCCAGCAGCTTGCCCGGGGGTCTAGCAGAAATTTACAATGAGCAGTTCTTC
CDR3: CASSLPGGLAEIYNEQFF

size: many
J: TRBJ1-4
V: TRBV27
D: TRBD1
length: 15
DNA: TGTGCCAGCAGTCCCTCGACAGGGATGAATGAAAAACTGTTTTTT
CDR3: CASSPSTGMNEKLFF

size: once
J: TRBJ2-7
V: TRBV6-2/TRBV6-3
D: -
length: 13
DNA: TGTGCCAGCAGCTGGGACATGTCCTACGAGCAGTACTTC
CDR3: CASSWDMSYEQYF

size: -
J: TRBJ1-3
V: TRBV29-1
D: TRBD1
length: 15
DNA: TGCAGCGTTGAAGATTACAGGGGCTCTGGAAACACCATATATTTT
CDR3: CSVEDYRGSGNTIYF

size: -
J: TRBJ1-2
V: TRBV6-2/TRBV6-3
D: -
length: 13
DNA: TGTGCCAGCAGTGACAGGCGTCCCTATGGCTACACCTTC
CDR3: CASSDRRPYGYTF

size: -
J: TRBJ1-5
V: TRBV19
D: TRBD1
length: 16
DNA: TGTGCCAGTAGTATTAAGGGGGCAACGCGCAATCAGCCCCAGCATTTT
CDR3: CASSIKGATRNQPQHF

size: -
J: TRBJ2-7
V: TRBV7-2
D: -
length: 18
DNA: TGTGCCAGCAGCCCGCCGTGGGGGGAGCGGGGACACTCCTACGAGCAGTACTTC
CDR3: CASSPPWGERGHSYEQYF

size: -
J: TRBJ2-1
V: TRBV28
D: TRBD2
length: 18
DNA: TGTGCCAGCAGGGGACTAGCGGGAGGCCGGAGCTCCTACAATGAGCAGTTCTTC
CDR3: CASRGLAGGRSSYNEQFF

size: -
J: TRBJ2-2
V: TRBV7-3
D: -
length: 18
DNA: TGTGCCAGCAGCTCAGCCCCTCGGTTGGCAGGGGACACCGGGGAGCTGTTTTTT
CDR3: CASSSAPRLAGDTGELFF

size: -
J: TRBJ1-1
V: TRBV9
D: -
length: 14
DNA: TGTGCCAGCAGCGTAGGCGCGCAGAACACTGAAGCTTTCTTT
CDR3: CASSVGAQNTEAFF

size: -
J: TRBJ1-2
V: TRBV7-9
D: TRBD1
length: 15
DNA: TGTGCCAGCAGCTTAGCGGGACAGGGGCTCGAAGGCTACACCTTC
CDR3: CASSLAGQGLEGYTF

size: -
J: TRBJ1-1
V: TRBV9
D: -
length: 15
DNA: TGTGCCAGCAGCGTAGAAGGGAGAAAGAACACTGAAGCTTTCTTT
CDR3: CASSVEGRKNTEAFF

size: -
J: TRBJ2-5
V: TRBV5-1
D: TRBD1
length: 21
DNA: TGCGCCAGCAGCTATTGGAGCCCGAGCGGAGGTACCGGGACAGTACAAGAGACCCAGTACTTC
CDR3: CASSYWSPSGGTGTVQETQYF

size: -
J: TRBJ1-5
V: TRBV19
D: TRBD1
length: 15
DNA: TGTGCCAGTTCCGAAGAGACAGGGTTCTATCAGCCCCAGCATTTT
CDR3: CASSEETGFYQPQHF

size: -
J: TRBJ2-5
V: TRBV7-9
D: TRBD1
length: 14
DNA: TGTGCCAGCATCAAACTACAGGGGTATGGGACCCAGTACTTC
CDR3: CASIKLQGYGTQYF

size: once
J: TRBJ2-5
V: TRBV15
D: TRBD2
length: 16
DNA: TGTGCCACCAGCAGGGGACTAGCGGGGAACCAAGAGACCCAGTACTTC
CDR3: CATSRGLAGNQETQYF

size: -
J: TRBJ2-1
V: TRBV27
D: -
length: 14
DNA: TGTGCCAGCAGTTTCCTTAGCTCCTACAATGAGCAGTTCTTC
CDR3: CASSFLSSYNEQFF

size: -
J: TRBJ2-1
V: TRBV7-9
D: -
length: 14
DNA: TGTGCCAGCAGCTTAACGGGAGTATCCAATGAGCAGTTCTTC
CDR3: CASSLTGVSNEQFF

size: -
J: TRBJ2-1
V: TRBV7-7
D: TRBD2
length: 16
DNA: TGTGCTAGCAGCCCGATGACTAGCGGAGGCCCCAATGAGCAGTTCTTC
CDR3: CASSPMTSGGPNEQFF

size: -
J: TRBJ2-2
V: TRBV18
D: TRBD2
length: 15
DNA: TGTGCCAGCTCAACTGGGACTAGCGGGGGCCGGGAGCTGTTTTTT
CDR3: CASSTGTSGGRELFF

size: -
J: TRBJ1-4
V: TRBV4-3
D: TRBD1
length: 16
DNA: TGCGCCAGCAGCCGAATTACAGGGGGTAAAAATGAAAAACTGTTTTTT
CDR3: CASSRITGGKNEKLFF

size: -
J: TRBJ1-6
V: TRBV2
D: -
length: 13
DNA: TGTGCCAGCAGTCCGGGACTTAATTCACCCCTCCACTTT
CDR3: CASSPGLNSPLHF

size: -
J: TRBJ2-7
V: TRBV19
D: TRBD2
length: 13
DNA: TGTGCCAGTAGTCCGCGGGAGTCCTACGAGCAGTACTTC
CDR3: CASSPRESYEQYF

size: -
J: TRBJ1-1
V: TRBV6-2/TRBV6-3
D: -
length: 18
DNA: TGTGCCAGCAGTTACTCGGGGGGGTGGGAGGTCCGGAACACTGAAGCTTTCTTT
CDR3: CASSYSGGWEVRNTEAFF

size: -
J: TRBJ2-3
V: TRBV27
D: TRBD2
length: 14
DNA: TGTGCCAGCAAAACTAGCGGTTACCGCGATACGCAGTATTTT
CDR3: CASKTSGYRDTQYF

size: -
J: TRBJ1-1
V: TRBV15
D: TRBD1
length: 13
DNA: TGTGCCACCAGCTATGACAGGGACACTGAAGCTTTCTTT
CDR3: CATSYDRDTEAFF

size: -
J: TRBJ2-1
V: TRBV5-1
D: -
length: 13
DNA: TGCGCCAGCAGCTTTACAGGCTACAATGAGCAGTTCTTC
CDR3: CASSFTGYNEQFF

size: -
J: TRBJ1-1
V: TRBV4-1
D: -
length: 13
DNA: TGCGCCAGCAGCCAAGTACCAGGGACTGAAGCTTTCTTT
CDR3: CASSQVPGTEAFF

size: -
J: TRBJ1-1
V: TRBV9
D: -
length: 14
DNA: TGTGCCAGCAGCGTAGTACAGCCGGGGACTGAAGCTTTCTTT
CDR3: CASSVVQPGTEAFF

size: -
J: TRBJ1-1
V: TRBV4-3
D: TRBD1
length: 14
DNA: TGCGCCAGCAGCCAATGGACAGGGGGCACTGAAGCTTTCTTT
CDR3: CASSQWTGGTEAFF

size: -
J: TRBJ2-7
V: TRBV9
D: TRBD1
length: 14
DNA: TGTGCCAGCAGCCCGTTCGGACAGGGGTCCGAGCAGTACTTC
CDR3: CASSPFGQGSEQYF

size: once
J: TRBJ2-1
V: TRBV7-9
D: -
length: 11
DNA: TGTGCCAGCGGACAGTTCAATGAGCAGTTCTTC
CDR3: CASGQFNEQFF

size: -
J: TRBJ2-7
V: TRBV7-9
D: TRBD2
length: 12
DNA: TGTGCCAGCAGTAGAACGGAGCGGGGACCGTACTTC
CDR3: CASSRTERGPYF

size: -
J: TRBJ1-2
V: TRBV28
D: TRBD1
length: 15
DNA: TGTGCCAGCAGTGAATACTTTAGGGGGCCCCCTTTATACACCTTC
CDR3: CASSEYFRGPPLYTF

size: -
J: TRBJ2-4
V: TRBV5-5
D: TRBD1
length: 19
DNA: TGTGCCAGCAGCGGGGTTTTTGTAGACAGGGTCATAGCCAAAAACATTCAGTACTTC
CDR3: CASSGVFVDRVIAKNIQYF

size: -
J: TRBJ1-1
V: TRBV29-1
D: -
length: 14
DNA: TGCAGCGTTTCATTTGGACAGCTGAACACTGAAGCTTTCTTT
CDR3: CSVSFGQLNTEAFF

size: -
J: TRBJ2-1
V: TRBV7-3
D: -
length: 14
DNA: TGTGCCAGCAGCCCCTCCGGCTCCTACAATGAGCAGTTCTTC
CDR3: CASSPSGSYNEQFF

size: -
J: TRBJ2-7
V: TRBV28
D: TRBD1
length: 13
DNA: TGTGCCAGCAGTTTAGGGACAGGGGGCGAGCAGTACTTC
CDR3: CASSLGTGGEQYF

size: few
J: TRBJ1-2
V: TRBV5-4
D: -
length: 13
DNA: TGTGCCAGCAGTAATCCAGATAACTATGGCTACACCTTC
CDR3: CASSNPDNYGYTF

size: -
J: TRBJ2-7
V: TRBV13
D: -
length: 15
DNA: TGTGCCAGCAGCCTGGCTGTGGCTTCACACCACGAGCAGTACTTC
CDR3: CASSLAVASHHEQYF

size: -
J: TRBJ1-2
V: TRBV7-8
D: -
length: 14
DNA: TGTGCCAGCAGCCGCGCCGACAGAAGCTATGGCTACACCTTC
CDR3: CASSRADRSYGYTF